These 7 T cell receptor beta chains originate from one sample sequenced in a study of shared clonotypes between healthy human individuals. Assay used: immunoSEQ multiplex PCR; TCRdb lists only in-frame clones, some missing. The sample includes about 2,500,000 clones, over 85% of them seen just once. The specimen was naive CD4+ T cells sorted from blood. The subset: CD45RA+ positively selected. The receptors stem from a man younger than 35 in good health.

The chain uses TRBV5-1 and TRBJ2-5; D uncertain. V lost 0 bases and J lost 2, with 11 bases in between. This CDR3 is 15 amino acids long. Germline CDR1 SGHRS, CDR2 YFSETQ. For the CDR3, the DNA is TGCGCCAGCAGCTTGGACAGTGGGCCTCAAGAGACCCAGTACTTC. Its protein is CASSLDSGPQETQYF.

The V and J genes are TRBV10-1 and TRBJ2-7; 7 nucleotides agree with TRBD1. The CDR3 totals 15 residues. Trimming cost V 4 bases and J 0 bases; bases outside gene matches: 6. Germline V gene sequence: CDR1 WNHNN, CDR2 SYGVQD (reference sequence). CDR3 DNA: TGCGCCAGCAGTGGGGGGACAGCCCCCTCCTACGAGCAGTACTTC. It translates to CASSGGTAPSYEQYF.

This chain joins TRBV19 and TRBJ1-6, with D maybe TRBD1 (5 bases). Deletions cut 1 base from V and 8 bases from J, with 9 bases between. Germline V CDR1 and CDR2: LNHDA, SQIVND (reference sequence). The CDR3 is 14 amino acids. CDR3 amino acids: CASSIGQGDSPLHF. In DNA, the CDR3 is TGTGCCAGTAGTATAGGCCAGGGTGATTCACCCCTCCACTTT.

This chain joins TRBV2 and TRBJ2-7; 7 nucleotides line up with TRBD1. Germline V lookup: CDR1 SNHLY, CDR2 FYNNEI. The CDR3 is 13 amino acids. With 4 bases clipped from V and 6 bases from J, the junction kept 6 bases outside the gene matches. CDR3 DNA sequence: TGTGCCAGCAGTGTGGAGACAGGGCGCGAGCAGTACTTC. It codes for CASSVETGREQYF.

The rearrangement uses TRBV6-5 and TRBJ2-1, with TRBD2 matching over 10 bases. Unmatched junction bases numbered 4, after V lost 8 bases and J lost 3 bases. Germline loops: CDR1 MNHEY, CDR2 SVGAGI. CDR3 size: 14 residues. CDR3 nucleotide sequence: TGTGCCAGCCGACTAGCGGGCCTCTACAATGAGCAGTTCTTC. Residues: CASRLAGLYNEQFF.

The chain is built from TRBV27 and TRBJ1-5; D not resolved. Germline V gene lookup returns CDR1 MNHEY and CDR2 SMNVEV (reference sequence). V lost 8 bases and J 7 bases, leaving 18 bases between the germline ends. The CDR3 spans 14 residues. The CDR3 region is CASPVEADVQPQHF. The CDR3 DNA is TGTGCCAGCCCGGTCGAAGCCGACGTCCAGCCCCAGCATTTT.

The chain combines TRBV14 with TRBJ1-5; TRBD1 is a possible D gene (5 bases). The V end lost 4 bases, the J end lost 8 bases, and 12 bases lay between the germline ends. CDR3 size: 13 residues. Per germline, CDR1 SGHDN and CDR2 FVKESK. In DNA form, the CDR3 reads TGTGCCAGCAGCCGAGCAGGGCGGGAGCCCCAGCATTTT. Protein sequence: CASSRAGREPQHF.